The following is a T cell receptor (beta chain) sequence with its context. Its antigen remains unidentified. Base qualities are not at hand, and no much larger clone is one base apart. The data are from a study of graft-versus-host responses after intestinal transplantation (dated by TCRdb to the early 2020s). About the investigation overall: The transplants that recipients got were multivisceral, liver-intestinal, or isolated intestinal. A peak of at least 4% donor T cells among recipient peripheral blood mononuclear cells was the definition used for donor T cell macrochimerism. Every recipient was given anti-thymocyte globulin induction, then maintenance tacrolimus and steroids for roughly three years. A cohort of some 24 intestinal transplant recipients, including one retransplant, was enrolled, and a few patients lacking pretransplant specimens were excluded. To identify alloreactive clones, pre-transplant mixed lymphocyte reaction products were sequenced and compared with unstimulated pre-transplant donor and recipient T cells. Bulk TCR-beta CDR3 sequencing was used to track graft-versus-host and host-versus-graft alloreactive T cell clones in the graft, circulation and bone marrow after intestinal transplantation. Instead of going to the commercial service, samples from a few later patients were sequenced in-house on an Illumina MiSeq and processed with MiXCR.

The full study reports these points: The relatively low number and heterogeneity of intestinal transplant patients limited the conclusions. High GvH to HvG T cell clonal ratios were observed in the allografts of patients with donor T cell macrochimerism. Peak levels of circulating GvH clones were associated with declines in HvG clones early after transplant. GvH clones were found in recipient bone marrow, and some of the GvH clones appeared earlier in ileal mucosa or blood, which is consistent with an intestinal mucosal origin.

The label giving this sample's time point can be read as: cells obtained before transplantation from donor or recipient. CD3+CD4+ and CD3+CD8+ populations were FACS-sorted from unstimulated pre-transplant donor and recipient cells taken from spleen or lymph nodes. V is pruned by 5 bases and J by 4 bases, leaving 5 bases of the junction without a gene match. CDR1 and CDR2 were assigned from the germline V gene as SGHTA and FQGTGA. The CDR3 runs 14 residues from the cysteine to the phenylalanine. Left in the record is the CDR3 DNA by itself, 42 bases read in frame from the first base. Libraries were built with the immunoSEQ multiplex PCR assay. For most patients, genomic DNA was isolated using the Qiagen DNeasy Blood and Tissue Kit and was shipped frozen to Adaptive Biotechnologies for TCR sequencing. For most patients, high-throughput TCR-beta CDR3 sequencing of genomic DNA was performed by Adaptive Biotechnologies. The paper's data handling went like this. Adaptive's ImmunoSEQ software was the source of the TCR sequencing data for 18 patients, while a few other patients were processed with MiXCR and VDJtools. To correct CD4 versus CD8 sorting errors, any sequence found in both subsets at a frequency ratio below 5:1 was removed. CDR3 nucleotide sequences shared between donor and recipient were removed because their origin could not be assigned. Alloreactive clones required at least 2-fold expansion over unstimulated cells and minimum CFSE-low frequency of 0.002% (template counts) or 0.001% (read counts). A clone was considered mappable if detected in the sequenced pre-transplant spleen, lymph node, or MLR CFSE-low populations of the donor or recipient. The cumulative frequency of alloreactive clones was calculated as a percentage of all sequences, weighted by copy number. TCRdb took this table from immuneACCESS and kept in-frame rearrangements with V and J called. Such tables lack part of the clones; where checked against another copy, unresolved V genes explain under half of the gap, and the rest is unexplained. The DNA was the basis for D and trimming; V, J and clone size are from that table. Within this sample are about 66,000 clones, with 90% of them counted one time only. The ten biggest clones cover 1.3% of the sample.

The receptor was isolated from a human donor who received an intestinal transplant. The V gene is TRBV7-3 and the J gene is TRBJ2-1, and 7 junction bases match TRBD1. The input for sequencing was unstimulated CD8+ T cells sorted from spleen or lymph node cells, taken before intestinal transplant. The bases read TGTGCCAGCAGCGGACAGGCGCCTTACAATGAGCAGTTCTTC. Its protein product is CASSGQAPYNEQFF.